This T cell receptor beta chain originates from a study of shared clonotypes between healthy human individuals. At the level of the study: There were three CD4 naive, three CD4 memory, two CD8 naive and one CD8 memory plates per donor. Study conclusions and caveats: Among the subsets, naive ones generally showed larger estimated richness than memory ones. Clonotype sharing among donors was thought likely to change with sequencing depth.

The method was immunoSEQ multiplex PCR; TCRdb's version includes in-frame clones alone and lacks a portion of them. This table has approximately 1.4 million clones, approximately 98% appearing once. Turning to this clone: The antigen remains undetermined.

Germline CDR1 and CDR2: MNHNY and SVGAGI (reference sequence). The CDR3 sequence is 14 residues long. V was clipped by 4 bases and J by 7 bases, with 16 bases between them. The sample was naive CD4+ T cells sorted from blood. Stated subset: CD45RA+ positively selected. The gene calls are TRBV6-6 and TRBJ2-5, with D maybe TRBD1 (7 bases). This TCR was sampled from a man aged 30-40 years in good health. The CDR3: CASSSGTAGGTQYF. The CDR3 region has the DNA TGTGCCAGCAGTTCCGGGACAGCCGGGGGGACCCAGTACTTC.